This record looks at one T cell receptor (beta chain) sequence and its context. This clone was detected only a few times. What this receptor recognizes is not known. No per-base quality is available; no much larger clone lies one base away. In this study, focal radiation therapy paired with CTLA-4 blockade (ipilimumab) was tested in patients who had chemo-refractory metastatic non-small-cell lung cancer. The sample originates from a study of radiotherapy plus CTLA-4 blockade in lung cancer listed by TCRdb under 2018. For context, the study as a whole: Objective responses occurred in around 19% of enrolled patients, and about 33% achieved disease control.

The library was generated by the immunoSEQ multiplex PCR assay. In TCRdb, the immuneACCESS table is reduced to in-frame sequences with V and J assigned. These tables do not hold every clone; where another copy was compared, an unresolved V gene accounts for under half, and the others remain unexplained. The sample yields about 70,000 clones; around three quarters were counted once. The ten biggest clones cover 10% of the sample. CDR1 and CDR2 are read off the germline V gene as LGHNA and YSLEER. The CDR3 runs 15 residues from the cysteine to the phenylalanine. CDR3 DNA only is kept here, 45 bases in frame from base 1. V drops 1 base and J drops 10 bases, leaving 14 bases in between. Points the paper makes about the study in general: TCR clones derived from tumors expanded in peripheral blood after treatment with radiotherapy and ipilimumab. The strongest predictors of response were reported to be early dynamic shifts in blood T cell clones along with a rise in serum interferon-beta following radiation.

The chain links TRBV4-3 with TRBJ1-6; a tentative D match to TRBD1 spans 6 bases. Specimen: peripheral blood, collected from a patient treated with radiotherapy plus ipilimumab. The receptor was isolated from a human donor with non-small cell lung cancer who had a complete response to radiotherapy plus ipilimumab. The sequenced DNA: TGCGCCAGCAGCCAAGGGGAGGGGGTTGCCTCACCCCTCCACTTT. The translation is CASSQGEGVASPLHF.